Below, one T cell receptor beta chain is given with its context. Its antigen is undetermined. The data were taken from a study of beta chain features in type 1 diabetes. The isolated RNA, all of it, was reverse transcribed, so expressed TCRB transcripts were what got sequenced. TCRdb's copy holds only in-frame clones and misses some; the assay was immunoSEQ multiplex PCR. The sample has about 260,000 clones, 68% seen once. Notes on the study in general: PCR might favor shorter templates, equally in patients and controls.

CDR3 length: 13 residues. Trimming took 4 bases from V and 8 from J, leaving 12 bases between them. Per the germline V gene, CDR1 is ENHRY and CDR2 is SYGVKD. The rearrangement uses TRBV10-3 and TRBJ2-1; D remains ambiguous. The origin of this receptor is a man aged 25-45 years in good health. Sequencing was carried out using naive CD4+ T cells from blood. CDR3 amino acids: CAISARVSDEQFF. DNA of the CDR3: TGTGCCATCAGTGCTCGGGTTAGTGATGAGCAGTTCTTC.